Listed below are T cell receptor beta chains from one sample, sequenced in a study of shared clonotypes between healthy human individuals. Sequenced by immunoSEQ multiplex PCR; TCRdb stores in-frame clones only, minus some. The sample yields roughly 110,000 clones, under 70% seen once. Sequenced sample: memory CD8+ T cells sorted from blood. Receptors originate from a woman aged 25 to 39 in good health. Each CDR3 is given without its conserved first and last residue. The order of the fields is CDR3 length, V gene, J gene, CDR3 protein.

>14|TRBV9|TRBJ2-2
ASSVDVLAGTGELF
>14|TRBV4-2|TRBJ2-3
ASSLVSGSGTDTQY
>14|TRBV7-2|TRBJ2-7
ASSLATQGSSYEQY
>13|TRBV15|TRBJ1-5
ATSTQDYSNQPQH
>11|TRBV11-2|TRBJ2-7
ASSFARGYEQY
>15|TRBV28|TRBJ2-7
ASRQTLGGKSFYEQY
>11|TRBV7-2|TRBJ2-7
ASSFYPNPEQY
>18|TRBV4-1|TRBJ2-6
ASSRERQGTYLSGANVLT
>11|TRBV28|TRBJ1-1
ASSYKITTEAF
>13|TRBV5-4|TRBJ2-5
ASSWQGQYQETQY
>16|TRBV19|TRBJ1-5
ASSIDLSLEGSNQPQH
>17|TRBV28|TRBJ2-6
ASSRPGYYLWGGANVLT
>11|TRBV25-1|TRBJ2-3
ASRGRAKDTQY
>13|TRBV4-1|TRBJ1-3
ASSPGESSGNTIY
>12|TRBV5-1|TRBJ1-4
ASSQLATNEKLF
>11|TRBV7-9|TRBJ2-5
ASSHGIQETQY
>12|TRBV7-2|TRBJ1-1
ASSETGTFPEAF
>12|TRBV25-1|TRBJ2-7
ASTTLAAGSEQY
>14|TRBV6-4|TRBJ2-1
ASSDSAGGGYNEQF
>11|TRBV27|TRBJ2-7
ASSPGGVGEQY
>13|TRBV6-1|TRBJ2-7
ASSGRAGANDEQY
>14|TRBV28|TRBJ2-7
ASSSRDRGRSYEQY
>12|TRBV7-2|TRBJ2-7
ASSKDREVAEQY
>11|TRBV15|TRBJ1-5
ATSRDLNQPQH
>14|TRBV19|TRBJ1-2
ASRARDLRLNYGYT
>12|TRBV5-4|TRBJ1-1
ASSLLSRNTEAF
>13|TRBV23-1|TRBJ2-7
ASSHTATISYEQY
>12|TRBV28|-
ASSYGTSVHEQY
>11|TRBV19|TRBJ2-7
ASSPKASYEQY
>16|TRBV7-6|TRBJ2-1
ASSFWLTGTGANNEQF
>12|TRBV7-2|TRBJ2-3
ASSRASSTDTQY
>11|TRBV10-3|TRBJ2-1
AISEFTANEQF
>15|TRBV4-2|TRBJ2-2
ASSQESSWRNTGELF